This T cell receptor beta chain was recorded in a study of CD4 T cells in relation to SARS-CoV-2 and coronaviruses. Data came from immunoSEQ multiplex PCR; TCRdb stores just in-frame clones and leaves some out. Of around 70,000 clones in the sample, around 87% were seen once. In germline, CDR1 is MDHEN, CDR2 SYDVKM. V lost 2 bases, J lost 10 bases, and 11 bases lay in between. This CDR3 comprises 12 residues. Before the COVID-19 pandemic, during about 2010-2018, CD4+ T cells were taken from unexposed donors. This TCR was sampled from a human donor in good health. The chain has TRBV28 and TRBJ1-1, with a possible D match to TRBD1 (5 bases). Sample: memory CD4+ T cells from PBMCs. DNA of the CDR3: TGTGCCAGCAGTTTACTCTCGAGGGGAGCTTTCTTT. It encodes CASSLLSRGAFF.